These T cell receptor beta chains were read from a single sample in a study of T-cell reconstitution after alpha-beta-depleted transplantation in children. One entry per CDR3 protein results from TCRdb running MiXCR on the PCR reads. The sample has 100,000 or so distinct CDR3 sequences; about 22% are singletons. The source material was PBMCs, sampled before TCRalphabeta/CD19-depleted stem cell transplant. These receptors originate from a boy aged 2 to 10 with acute lymphoblastic leukemia, due to receive a stem cell transplant. Each CDR3 is given without its conserved first and last residue. Fields, in order: V gene, CDR3 length, J gene, D gene, CDR3 protein. D genes are given only for firm matches.

TRBV11-2,16,TRBJ2-1,.,ASSRVGPMTVTYNEQF
TRBV20-1,12,TRBJ2-2,.,SAFRGKNTGELF
TRBV3-1,11,TRBJ2-7,.,ASSQAETYEQY
TRBV7-9,13,TRBJ2-1,.,ASSLSEAGNNEQF
TRBV14,11,TRBJ2-1,.,ASSSPGYNEQF
TRBV12-3/TRBV12-4,15,TRBJ2-2,.,ASSLTGSTVGGGELF
TRBV11-3,13,TRBJ2-1,TRBD2,ASSHGLAEGRLQF
TRBV5-1,11,TRBJ2-5,.,ASNARGGETQY
TRBV5-1,13,TRBJ2-7,.,ASSLDSPSKSEHY
TRBV6-1,13,TRBJ2-2,.,ASSRDGGNTGELF
TRBV5-1,13,TRBJ1-4,TRBD1,ASSLPGTGPEKLF
TRBV7-2,14,TRBJ2-3,TRBD2,ASSLRLAGLPDTQY
TRBV7-2,12,TRBJ2-5,.,ASSLSFPPETQY
TRBV5-5,11,TRBJ1-1,.,ASNLEGDTEAF
TRBV11-2,13,TRBJ1-1,.,ASSLKAGVNTEAF
TRBV5-1,10,TRBJ2-1,.,ASGRSYNEQF
TRBV5-1,11,TRBJ1-1,.,ASCDMGDTEAF
TRBV2,12,TRBJ2-3,.,ASVQFRSTDTQY
TRBV6-1,14,TRBJ2-7,.,ASIPHSVGIRNEQY
TRBV6-5,15,TRBJ1-5,.,ASSYSRLTTPNQPQH
TRBV20-1,11,TRBJ2-5,TRBD2,SAIRLAGETQY
TRBV11-2,11,TRBJ2-3,.,ASSSTQADTQY
TRBV7-2,14,TRBJ1-5,.,ASSLEGSVGNQPQH
TRBV19,13,TRBJ2-1,TRBD1,ATSIGTGGSNEQF
TRBV20-1,9,TRBJ2-1,.,SARIDIEQF
TRBV4-1,14,TRBJ2-7,.,ASSLAPDRSSYEQY
TRBV6-4,14,TRBJ2-2,TRBD2,ASSDGLAENTGELF
TRBV30,13,TRBJ2-2,TRBD2,AEKDQAGHTGELF
TRBV14,13,TRBJ2-1,.,ASSQTRGAYNEQF
TRBV10-3,16,TRBJ1-6,TRBD1,ATFEPGQGAKLGTPLH
TRBV5-1,12,TRBJ2-2,.,ASSPRGNDGELF
TRBV7-8,15,TRBJ2-3,TRBD2,ASSFAGLAAQVDTQY
TRBV2,10,TRBJ2-2,.,ASRGNGGELF
TRBV15,14,TRBJ2-1,.,AISRDGGTYTNEQF
TRBV7-9,13,TRBJ2-7,TRBD2,ASSFTTGGSYEQY
TRBV3-1,13,TRBJ2-2,.,ASSQILGNTGELF
TRBV7-3,11,TRBJ2-5,.,ASSPTSQETQY
TRBV7-9,12,TRBJ2-7,.,ASSLAGAPYEQY
TRBV7-3,14,TRBJ2-7,.,ASSFSGAMNSYEQY
TRBV4-2,13,TRBJ2-1,TRBD2,ASSPGRGGYNEQF
TRBV5-1,13,TRBJ2-5,.,ASSLGGAPQETQY
TRBV3-1,10,TRBJ2-4,.,ASSQDFEIQY
TRBV5-1,11,TRBJ2-1,.,ASSVSFQDEQF
TRBV4-1,15,TRBJ2-1,.,ASSQDGRGTIYNEQF
TRBV2,15,TRBJ1-2,TRBD1,ASSPQSTGGAGSGYT
TRBV7-9,12,TRBJ2-7,.,ASSLLTTTDEQY
TRBV7-2,11,TRBJ2-4,.,ASSSPPGNIQY
TRBV20-1,14,TRBJ2-1,TRBD2,SARSIGLEAYNEQF
TRBV20-1,10,TRBJ2-7,.,SARDPDGEQY
TRBV5-5,15,TRBJ1-1,.,ASSLWSGATLNTEAF
TRBV20-1,12,TRBJ2-1,.,SAQGLRGYNEQF
TRBV28,12,TRBJ2-5,TRBD1,ASSIGGQGRTQY
TRBV7-2,13,TRBJ2-1,TRBD2,ASSPQGLAEDEQF